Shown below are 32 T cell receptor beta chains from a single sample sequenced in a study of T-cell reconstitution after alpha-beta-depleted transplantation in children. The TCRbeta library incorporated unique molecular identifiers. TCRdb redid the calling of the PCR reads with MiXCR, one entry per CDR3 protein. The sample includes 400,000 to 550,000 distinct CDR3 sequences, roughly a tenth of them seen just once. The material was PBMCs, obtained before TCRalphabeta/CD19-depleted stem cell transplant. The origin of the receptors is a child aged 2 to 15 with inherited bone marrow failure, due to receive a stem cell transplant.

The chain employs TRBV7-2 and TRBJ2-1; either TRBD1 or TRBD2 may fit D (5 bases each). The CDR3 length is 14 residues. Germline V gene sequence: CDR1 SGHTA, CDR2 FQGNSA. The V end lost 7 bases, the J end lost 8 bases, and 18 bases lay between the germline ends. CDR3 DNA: TGTGCCAGCACCCGAATCCGGGTGGGGGATGAGCAGTTCTTC. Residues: CASTRIRVGDEQFF.

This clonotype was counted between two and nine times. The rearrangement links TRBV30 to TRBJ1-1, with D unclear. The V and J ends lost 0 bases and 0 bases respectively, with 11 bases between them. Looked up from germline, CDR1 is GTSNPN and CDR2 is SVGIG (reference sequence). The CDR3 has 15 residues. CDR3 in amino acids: CAWSVRQTMNTEAFF. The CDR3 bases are TGTGCCTGGAGTGTACGACAAACCATGAACACTGAAGCTTTCTTT.

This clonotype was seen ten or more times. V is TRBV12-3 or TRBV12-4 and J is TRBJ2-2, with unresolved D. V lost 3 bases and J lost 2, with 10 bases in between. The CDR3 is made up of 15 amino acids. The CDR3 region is CASSLLPINTGELFF. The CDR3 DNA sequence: TGTGCCAGCAGTTTGCTCCCAATTAACACCGGGGAGCTGTTTTTT.

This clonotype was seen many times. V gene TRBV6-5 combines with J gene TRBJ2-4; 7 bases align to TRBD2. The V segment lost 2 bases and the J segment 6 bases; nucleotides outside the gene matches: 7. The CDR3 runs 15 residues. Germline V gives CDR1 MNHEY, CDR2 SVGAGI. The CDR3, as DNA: TGTGCCAGCAGTTACGATGGGGACTACCGAAACATTCAGTACTTC. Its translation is CASSYDGDYRNIQYF.

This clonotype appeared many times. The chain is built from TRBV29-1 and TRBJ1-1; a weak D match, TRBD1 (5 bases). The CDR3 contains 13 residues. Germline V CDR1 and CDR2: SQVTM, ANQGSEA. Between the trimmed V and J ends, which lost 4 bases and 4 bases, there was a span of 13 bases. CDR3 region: CSVGGGARTEAFF. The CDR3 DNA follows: TGCAGCGTTGGAGGTGGGGCGCGCACTGAAGCTTTCTTT.

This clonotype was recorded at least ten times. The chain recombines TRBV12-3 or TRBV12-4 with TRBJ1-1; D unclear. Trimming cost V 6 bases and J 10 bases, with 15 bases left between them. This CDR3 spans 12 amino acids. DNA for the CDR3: TGTGCCAGCAGCGGGGAAAGGACGGGAGCTTTCTTT. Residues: CASSGERTGAFF.

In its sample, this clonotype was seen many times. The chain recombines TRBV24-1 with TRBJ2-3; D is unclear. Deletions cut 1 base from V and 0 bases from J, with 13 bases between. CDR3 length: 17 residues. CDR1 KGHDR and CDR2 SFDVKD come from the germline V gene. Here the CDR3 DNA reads TGTGCCACCAGTGATTTTGACGTGAGCTCTAGCACAGATACGCAGTATTTT. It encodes CATSDFDVSSSTDTQYF.

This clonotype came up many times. The CDR3 bases are TGTGCCACCAGCAGAGAAGGGGTCTTGAGCTCTGGGGCCAACGTCCTGACTTTC. Its protein product is CATSREGVLSSGANVLTF. This rearrangement joins TRBV15 to TRBJ2-6; D might be TRBD1 (5 bases). The CDR3 is 18 amino acids. CDR1 is LNHNV, CDR2 YYDKDF, per germline (reference sequence). Trimming pared 0 bases from V and 0 bases from J, leaving 12 bases between.

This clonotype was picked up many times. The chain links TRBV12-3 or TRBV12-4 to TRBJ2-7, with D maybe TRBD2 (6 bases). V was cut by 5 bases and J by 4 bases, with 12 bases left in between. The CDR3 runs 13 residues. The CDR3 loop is CASSTGTPYEQYF. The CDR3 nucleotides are TGTGCCAGCAGTACCGGGACTCCGTACGAGCAGTACTTC.

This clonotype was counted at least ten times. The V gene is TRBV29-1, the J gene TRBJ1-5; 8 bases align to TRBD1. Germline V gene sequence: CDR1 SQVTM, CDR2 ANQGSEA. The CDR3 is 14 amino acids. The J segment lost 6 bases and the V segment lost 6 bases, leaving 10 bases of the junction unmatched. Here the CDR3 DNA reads TGCAGCGTCTCCGGACAGGGAGGTACTCAGCCCCAGCATTTT. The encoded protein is CSVSGQGGTQPQHF.

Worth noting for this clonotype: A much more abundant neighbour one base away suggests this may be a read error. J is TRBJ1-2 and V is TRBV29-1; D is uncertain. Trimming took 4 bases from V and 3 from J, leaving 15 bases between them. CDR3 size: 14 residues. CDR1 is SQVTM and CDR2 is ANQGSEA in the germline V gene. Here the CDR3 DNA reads TGCAGCGTTGTCTGCGGGGATTTGGACTATGGCTACACCTTC. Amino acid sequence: CSVVCGDLDYGYTF.

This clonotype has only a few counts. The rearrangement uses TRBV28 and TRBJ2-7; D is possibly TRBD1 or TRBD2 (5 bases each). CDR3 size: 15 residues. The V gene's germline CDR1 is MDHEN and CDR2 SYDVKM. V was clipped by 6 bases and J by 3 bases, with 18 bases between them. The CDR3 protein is CASRPSGTGHYEQYF. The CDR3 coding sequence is TGTGCCAGCAGACCTTCCGGGACGGGCCACTACGAGCAGTACTTC.

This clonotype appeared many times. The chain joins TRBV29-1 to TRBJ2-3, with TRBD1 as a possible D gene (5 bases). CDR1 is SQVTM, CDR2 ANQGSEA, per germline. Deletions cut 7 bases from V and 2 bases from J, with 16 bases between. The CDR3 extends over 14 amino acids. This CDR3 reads CSARQGFNTDTQYF. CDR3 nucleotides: TGCAGCGCCCGGCAGGGATTCAACACAGATACGCAGTATTTT.

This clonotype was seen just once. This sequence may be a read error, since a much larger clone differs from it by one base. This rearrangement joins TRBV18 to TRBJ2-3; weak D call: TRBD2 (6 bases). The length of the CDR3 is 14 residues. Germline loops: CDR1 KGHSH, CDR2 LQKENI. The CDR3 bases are TGTGCCAGCTCAGAAAGCACTAGCACAAATACGCAGTATTTT. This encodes CASSESTSTNTQYF.

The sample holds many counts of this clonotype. The CDR3 is CASSLGSGGLGYEQYF. CDR3 DNA sequence: TGTGCCAGCAGCTTAGGGAGTGGTGGCCTGGGCTACGAGCAGTACTTC. The rearrangement joins TRBV7-2 to TRBJ2-7; D is unclear. The CDR3 consists of 16 residues. Germline CDR1 reads SGHTA; CDR2 reads FQGNSA. V was shortened by 1 base and J by 3 bases, with 16 bases between the two germline ends.

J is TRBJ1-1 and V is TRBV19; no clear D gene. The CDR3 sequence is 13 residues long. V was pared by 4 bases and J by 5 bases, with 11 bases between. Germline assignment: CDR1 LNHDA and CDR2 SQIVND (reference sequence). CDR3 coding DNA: TGTGCCAGTAGTACGGAGGGCAGGACTGAAGCTTTCTTT. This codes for CASSTEGRTEAFF.

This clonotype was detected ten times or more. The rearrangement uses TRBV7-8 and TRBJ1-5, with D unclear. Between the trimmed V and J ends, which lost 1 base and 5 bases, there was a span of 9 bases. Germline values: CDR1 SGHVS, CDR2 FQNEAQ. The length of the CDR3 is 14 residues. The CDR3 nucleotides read TGTGCCAGCAGCTTAGAGTACAGTCATCAGCCCCAGCATTTT. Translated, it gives CASSLEYSHQPQHF.

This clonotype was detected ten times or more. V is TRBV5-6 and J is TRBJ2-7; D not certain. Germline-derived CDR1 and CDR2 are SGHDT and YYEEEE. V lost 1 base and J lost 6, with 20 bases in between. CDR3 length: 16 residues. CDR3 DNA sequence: TGTGCCAGCAGCTTGTCTAGAAGGTACGAGGCGGTCGAGCAGTACTTC. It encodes CASSLSRRYEAVEQYF.

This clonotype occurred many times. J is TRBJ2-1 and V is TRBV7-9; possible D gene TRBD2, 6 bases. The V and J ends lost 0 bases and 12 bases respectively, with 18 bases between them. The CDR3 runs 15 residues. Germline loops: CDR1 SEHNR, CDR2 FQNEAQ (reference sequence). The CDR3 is CASSLAKGLENWQFF. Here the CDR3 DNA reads TGTGCCAGCAGCTTAGCGAAGGGACTCGAGAATTGGCAGTTCTTC.

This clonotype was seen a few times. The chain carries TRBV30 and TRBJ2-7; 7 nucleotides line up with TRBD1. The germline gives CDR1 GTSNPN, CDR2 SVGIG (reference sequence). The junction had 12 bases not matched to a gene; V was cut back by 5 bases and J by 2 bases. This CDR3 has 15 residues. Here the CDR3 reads CAWDRTGTVTYEQYF. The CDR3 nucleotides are TGTGCCTGGGACAGGACCGGGACAGTAACCTACGAGCAGTACTTC.

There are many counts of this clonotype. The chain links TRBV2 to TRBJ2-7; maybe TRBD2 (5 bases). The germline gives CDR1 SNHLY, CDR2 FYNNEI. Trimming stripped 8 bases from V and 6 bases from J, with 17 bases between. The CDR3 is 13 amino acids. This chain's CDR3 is CASLRTFGREQYF. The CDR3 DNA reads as TGTGCCAGCCTACGGACTTTCGGGCGCGAGCAGTACTTC.

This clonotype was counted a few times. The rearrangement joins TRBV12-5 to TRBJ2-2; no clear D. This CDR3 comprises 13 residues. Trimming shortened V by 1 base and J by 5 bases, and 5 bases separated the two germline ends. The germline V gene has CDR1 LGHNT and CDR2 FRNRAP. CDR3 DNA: TGTGCTAGTGGTTTGGGACCAACCGGGGAGCTGTTTTTT. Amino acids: CASGLGPTGELFF.

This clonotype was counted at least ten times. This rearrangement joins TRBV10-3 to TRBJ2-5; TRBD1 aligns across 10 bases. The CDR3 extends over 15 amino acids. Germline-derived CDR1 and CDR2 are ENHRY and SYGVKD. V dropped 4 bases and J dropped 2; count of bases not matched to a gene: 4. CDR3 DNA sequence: TGTGCCATCAGTGGGCGACAGGGGGCTCAAGAGACCCAGTACTTC. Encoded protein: CAISGRQGAQETQYF.

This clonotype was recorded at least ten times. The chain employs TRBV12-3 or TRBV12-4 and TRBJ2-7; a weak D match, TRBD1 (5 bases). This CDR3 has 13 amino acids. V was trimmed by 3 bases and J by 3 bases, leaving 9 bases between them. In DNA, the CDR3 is TGTGCCAGCAGTTTTGCAGGGTACTACGAGCAGTACTTC. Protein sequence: CASSFAGYYEQYF.

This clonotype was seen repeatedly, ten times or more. The CDR3, as DNA: TGCAGCGTTGAGTCGGGAGAGGTGCTCGATGAGCAGTTCTTC. It codes for CSVESGEVLDEQFF. The V call is TRBV29-1, the J call TRBJ2-1; tentatively, D is TRBD2 (6 bases). Trimming cost V 3 bases and J 8 bases, with 17 bases left between them. This CDR3 is 14 amino acids long. From germline, CDR1 is SQVTM and CDR2 ANQGSEA.

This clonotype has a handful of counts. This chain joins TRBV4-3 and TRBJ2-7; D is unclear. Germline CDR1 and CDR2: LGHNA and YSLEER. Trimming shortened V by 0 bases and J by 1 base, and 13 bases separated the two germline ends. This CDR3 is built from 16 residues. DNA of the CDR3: TGCGCCAGCAGCCAAGATTGGTCCGGACGGTCCTACGAGCAGTACTTC. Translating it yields CASSQDWSGRSYEQYF.

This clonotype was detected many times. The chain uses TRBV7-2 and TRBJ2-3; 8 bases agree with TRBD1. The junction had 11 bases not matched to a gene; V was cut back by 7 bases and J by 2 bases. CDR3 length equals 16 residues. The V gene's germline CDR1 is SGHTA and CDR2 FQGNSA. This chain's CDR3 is CASTIRTGSTTDTQYF. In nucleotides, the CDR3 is TGTGCCAGCACCATTCGGACAGGGAGTACCACAGATACGCAGTATTTT.

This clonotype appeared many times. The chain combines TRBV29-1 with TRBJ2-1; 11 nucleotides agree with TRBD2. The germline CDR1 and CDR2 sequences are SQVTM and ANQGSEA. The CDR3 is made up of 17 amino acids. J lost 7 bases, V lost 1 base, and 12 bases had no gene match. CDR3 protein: CSVEAGSTSGSINEQFF. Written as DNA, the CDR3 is TGCAGCGTTGAAGCCGGCTCAACTAGCGGGAGTATAAATGAGCAGTTCTTC.

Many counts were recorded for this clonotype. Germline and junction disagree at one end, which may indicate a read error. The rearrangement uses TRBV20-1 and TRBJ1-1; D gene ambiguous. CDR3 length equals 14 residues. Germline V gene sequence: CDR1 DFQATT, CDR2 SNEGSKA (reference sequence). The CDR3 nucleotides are TGCAGTGCCAGAGTGGCAAAAAGAACATCTGAAGCTTTCTTT. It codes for CSARVAKRTSEAFF.

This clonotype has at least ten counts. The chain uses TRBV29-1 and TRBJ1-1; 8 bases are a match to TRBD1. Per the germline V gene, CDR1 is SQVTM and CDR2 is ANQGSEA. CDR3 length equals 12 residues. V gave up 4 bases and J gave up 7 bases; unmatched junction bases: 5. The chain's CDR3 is CSVGRGQGEAFF. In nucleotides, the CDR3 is TGCAGCGTTGGCCGCGGACAGGGTGAAGCTTTCTTT.

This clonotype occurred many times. The CDR3 DNA reads as TGCAGTGCTAGAGACAGGGAATACGAGCAGTACTTC. Translation: CSARDREYEQYF. The chain carries TRBV20-1 and TRBJ2-7; tentatively, D is TRBD1 (5 bases). Trimming pared 0 bases from V and 4 bases from J, leaving 7 bases between. The CDR3 spans 12 residues. Germline lookup yields CDR1 DFQATT and CDR2 SNEGSKA (reference sequence).

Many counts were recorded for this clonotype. The CDR3 DNA reads as TGTGCCAGCAGCGTGGGGGGGGATGAAGAGACCCAGTACTTC. Protein: CASSVGGDEETQYF. The V call is TRBV9, the J call TRBJ2-5; the match to TRBD2 covers 7 bases. Germline V lookup: CDR1 SGDLS, CDR2 YYNGEE. The V segment lost 2 bases and the J segment 3 bases; nucleotides outside the gene matches: 4. CDR3 length: 14 residues.